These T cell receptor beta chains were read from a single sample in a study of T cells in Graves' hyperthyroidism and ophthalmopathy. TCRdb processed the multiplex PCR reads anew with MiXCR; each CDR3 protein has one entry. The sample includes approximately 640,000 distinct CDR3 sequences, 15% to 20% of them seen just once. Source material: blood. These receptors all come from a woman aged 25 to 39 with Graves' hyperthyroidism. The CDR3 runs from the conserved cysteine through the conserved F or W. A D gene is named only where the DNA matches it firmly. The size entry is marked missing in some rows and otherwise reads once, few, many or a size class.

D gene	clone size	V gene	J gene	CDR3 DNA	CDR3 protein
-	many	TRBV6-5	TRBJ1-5	TGTGCCAGCAGTTACTCGTTGAATCAGCCCCAGCATTTT	CASSYSLNQPQHF
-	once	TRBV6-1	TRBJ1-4	TGTGCCAGCAAAAGAGGGATTAATAATGAAAAACTGTTTTTT	CASKRGINNEKLFF
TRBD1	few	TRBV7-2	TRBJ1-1	TGTGCCAGCAGGCGTCTCTGGACAGGTTCCAGCGAAGCTTTCTTT	CASRRLWTGSSEAFF
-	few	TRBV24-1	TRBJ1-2	TGTGCCACCAGTGCCAACCCCCTCTATGGCTACACCTTC	CATSANPLYGYTF
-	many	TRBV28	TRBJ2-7	TGTGCCAGCAGTTCACTAGACATCGCCTCCTACGAGCAGTACTTC	CASSSLDIASYEQYF
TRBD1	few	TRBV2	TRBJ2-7	TGTGCCAGCAGCGGGACAGGGGGAAACGAGCAGTACTTC	CASSGTGGNEQYF
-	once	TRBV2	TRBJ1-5	TGTGCCAGCAGTGAAGCGCGTGTGGGGATGCGTCAGCCCCAGCATTTT	CASSEARVGMRQPQHF
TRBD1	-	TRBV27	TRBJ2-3	TGTGCCAGCAGCGATCTCATATCGGGACAGCACACAGATACGCAGTATTTT	CASSDLISGQHTDTQYF
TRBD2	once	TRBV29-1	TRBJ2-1	TGCAGCGTCGGACTAGCGGGAGTCAATGAGCAGTTCTTC	CSVGLAGVNEQFF
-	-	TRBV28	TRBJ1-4	TGTGCCAGCAGTTTATATTTGGGGGCAACTAATGAAAAACTGTTTTTT	CASSLYLGATNEKLFF
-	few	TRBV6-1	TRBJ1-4	TGTGCCAGCAGTGAACCCCACTACGAGACAGTTAATGAAAAACTGTTTTTT	CASSEPHYETVNEKLFF
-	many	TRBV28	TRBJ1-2	TGTGCCAGCAGTTTTTCCAGGGACGATGGCTACACCTTC	CASSFSRDDGYTF
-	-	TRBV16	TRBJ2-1	TGTGCCAGCAGCCAATCTAGAGCAGGGGCCTACAATGAGCAGTTCTTC	CASSQSRAGAYNEQFF
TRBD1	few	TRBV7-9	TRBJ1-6	TGTGCCAGCAGCCGGGGACAGGGGGGTTCACCCCTCCACTTT	CASSRGQGGSPLHF
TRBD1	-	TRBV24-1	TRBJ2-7	TGTGCCACCAGTGGTAGGGGACAGGGGGCCTACGAGCAGTACTTC	CATSGRGQGAYEQYF
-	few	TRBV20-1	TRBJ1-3	TGCAGTGCTACCCGCCTCGGATCTGGAAACACCATATATTTT	CSATRLGSGNTIYF
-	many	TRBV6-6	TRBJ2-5	TGTGCCAGCAGTTACGGGCAGAGGACGGAGACCCAGTACTTC	CASSYGQRTETQYF
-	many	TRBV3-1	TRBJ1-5	TGTGCCAGCAGCCAAGATCGAGATCAGCCCCAGCATTTT	CASSQDRDQPQHF
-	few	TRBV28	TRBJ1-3	TGTGCCAGCACCCTGCCTCTGGACGGAAACACCATATATTTT	CASTLPLDGNTIYF
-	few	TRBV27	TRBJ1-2	TGTGCCAGCAGTTTAGGTGAGGGAAGCTACACCTTC	CASSLGEGSYTF
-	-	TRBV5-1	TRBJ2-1	TGCGCCAGCAGCTTGGGAGTATCTCCCAATGAGCAGTTCTTC	CASSLGVSPNEQFF
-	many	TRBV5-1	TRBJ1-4	TGTGCCAGCAGTCGCTCGACAGCAACTAATGAAAAACTGTTTTTT	CASSRSTATNEKLFF
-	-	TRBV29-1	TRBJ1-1	TGCAGCGTGGGGATCGACAGGAGGAGGACTGAAGCTTTCTTT	CSVGIDRRRTEAFF
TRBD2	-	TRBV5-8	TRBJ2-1	TGTGCCAGCAGCTTGGGGGGACTAGCGGGAAATGAGCAGTTCTTC	CASSLGGLAGNEQFF